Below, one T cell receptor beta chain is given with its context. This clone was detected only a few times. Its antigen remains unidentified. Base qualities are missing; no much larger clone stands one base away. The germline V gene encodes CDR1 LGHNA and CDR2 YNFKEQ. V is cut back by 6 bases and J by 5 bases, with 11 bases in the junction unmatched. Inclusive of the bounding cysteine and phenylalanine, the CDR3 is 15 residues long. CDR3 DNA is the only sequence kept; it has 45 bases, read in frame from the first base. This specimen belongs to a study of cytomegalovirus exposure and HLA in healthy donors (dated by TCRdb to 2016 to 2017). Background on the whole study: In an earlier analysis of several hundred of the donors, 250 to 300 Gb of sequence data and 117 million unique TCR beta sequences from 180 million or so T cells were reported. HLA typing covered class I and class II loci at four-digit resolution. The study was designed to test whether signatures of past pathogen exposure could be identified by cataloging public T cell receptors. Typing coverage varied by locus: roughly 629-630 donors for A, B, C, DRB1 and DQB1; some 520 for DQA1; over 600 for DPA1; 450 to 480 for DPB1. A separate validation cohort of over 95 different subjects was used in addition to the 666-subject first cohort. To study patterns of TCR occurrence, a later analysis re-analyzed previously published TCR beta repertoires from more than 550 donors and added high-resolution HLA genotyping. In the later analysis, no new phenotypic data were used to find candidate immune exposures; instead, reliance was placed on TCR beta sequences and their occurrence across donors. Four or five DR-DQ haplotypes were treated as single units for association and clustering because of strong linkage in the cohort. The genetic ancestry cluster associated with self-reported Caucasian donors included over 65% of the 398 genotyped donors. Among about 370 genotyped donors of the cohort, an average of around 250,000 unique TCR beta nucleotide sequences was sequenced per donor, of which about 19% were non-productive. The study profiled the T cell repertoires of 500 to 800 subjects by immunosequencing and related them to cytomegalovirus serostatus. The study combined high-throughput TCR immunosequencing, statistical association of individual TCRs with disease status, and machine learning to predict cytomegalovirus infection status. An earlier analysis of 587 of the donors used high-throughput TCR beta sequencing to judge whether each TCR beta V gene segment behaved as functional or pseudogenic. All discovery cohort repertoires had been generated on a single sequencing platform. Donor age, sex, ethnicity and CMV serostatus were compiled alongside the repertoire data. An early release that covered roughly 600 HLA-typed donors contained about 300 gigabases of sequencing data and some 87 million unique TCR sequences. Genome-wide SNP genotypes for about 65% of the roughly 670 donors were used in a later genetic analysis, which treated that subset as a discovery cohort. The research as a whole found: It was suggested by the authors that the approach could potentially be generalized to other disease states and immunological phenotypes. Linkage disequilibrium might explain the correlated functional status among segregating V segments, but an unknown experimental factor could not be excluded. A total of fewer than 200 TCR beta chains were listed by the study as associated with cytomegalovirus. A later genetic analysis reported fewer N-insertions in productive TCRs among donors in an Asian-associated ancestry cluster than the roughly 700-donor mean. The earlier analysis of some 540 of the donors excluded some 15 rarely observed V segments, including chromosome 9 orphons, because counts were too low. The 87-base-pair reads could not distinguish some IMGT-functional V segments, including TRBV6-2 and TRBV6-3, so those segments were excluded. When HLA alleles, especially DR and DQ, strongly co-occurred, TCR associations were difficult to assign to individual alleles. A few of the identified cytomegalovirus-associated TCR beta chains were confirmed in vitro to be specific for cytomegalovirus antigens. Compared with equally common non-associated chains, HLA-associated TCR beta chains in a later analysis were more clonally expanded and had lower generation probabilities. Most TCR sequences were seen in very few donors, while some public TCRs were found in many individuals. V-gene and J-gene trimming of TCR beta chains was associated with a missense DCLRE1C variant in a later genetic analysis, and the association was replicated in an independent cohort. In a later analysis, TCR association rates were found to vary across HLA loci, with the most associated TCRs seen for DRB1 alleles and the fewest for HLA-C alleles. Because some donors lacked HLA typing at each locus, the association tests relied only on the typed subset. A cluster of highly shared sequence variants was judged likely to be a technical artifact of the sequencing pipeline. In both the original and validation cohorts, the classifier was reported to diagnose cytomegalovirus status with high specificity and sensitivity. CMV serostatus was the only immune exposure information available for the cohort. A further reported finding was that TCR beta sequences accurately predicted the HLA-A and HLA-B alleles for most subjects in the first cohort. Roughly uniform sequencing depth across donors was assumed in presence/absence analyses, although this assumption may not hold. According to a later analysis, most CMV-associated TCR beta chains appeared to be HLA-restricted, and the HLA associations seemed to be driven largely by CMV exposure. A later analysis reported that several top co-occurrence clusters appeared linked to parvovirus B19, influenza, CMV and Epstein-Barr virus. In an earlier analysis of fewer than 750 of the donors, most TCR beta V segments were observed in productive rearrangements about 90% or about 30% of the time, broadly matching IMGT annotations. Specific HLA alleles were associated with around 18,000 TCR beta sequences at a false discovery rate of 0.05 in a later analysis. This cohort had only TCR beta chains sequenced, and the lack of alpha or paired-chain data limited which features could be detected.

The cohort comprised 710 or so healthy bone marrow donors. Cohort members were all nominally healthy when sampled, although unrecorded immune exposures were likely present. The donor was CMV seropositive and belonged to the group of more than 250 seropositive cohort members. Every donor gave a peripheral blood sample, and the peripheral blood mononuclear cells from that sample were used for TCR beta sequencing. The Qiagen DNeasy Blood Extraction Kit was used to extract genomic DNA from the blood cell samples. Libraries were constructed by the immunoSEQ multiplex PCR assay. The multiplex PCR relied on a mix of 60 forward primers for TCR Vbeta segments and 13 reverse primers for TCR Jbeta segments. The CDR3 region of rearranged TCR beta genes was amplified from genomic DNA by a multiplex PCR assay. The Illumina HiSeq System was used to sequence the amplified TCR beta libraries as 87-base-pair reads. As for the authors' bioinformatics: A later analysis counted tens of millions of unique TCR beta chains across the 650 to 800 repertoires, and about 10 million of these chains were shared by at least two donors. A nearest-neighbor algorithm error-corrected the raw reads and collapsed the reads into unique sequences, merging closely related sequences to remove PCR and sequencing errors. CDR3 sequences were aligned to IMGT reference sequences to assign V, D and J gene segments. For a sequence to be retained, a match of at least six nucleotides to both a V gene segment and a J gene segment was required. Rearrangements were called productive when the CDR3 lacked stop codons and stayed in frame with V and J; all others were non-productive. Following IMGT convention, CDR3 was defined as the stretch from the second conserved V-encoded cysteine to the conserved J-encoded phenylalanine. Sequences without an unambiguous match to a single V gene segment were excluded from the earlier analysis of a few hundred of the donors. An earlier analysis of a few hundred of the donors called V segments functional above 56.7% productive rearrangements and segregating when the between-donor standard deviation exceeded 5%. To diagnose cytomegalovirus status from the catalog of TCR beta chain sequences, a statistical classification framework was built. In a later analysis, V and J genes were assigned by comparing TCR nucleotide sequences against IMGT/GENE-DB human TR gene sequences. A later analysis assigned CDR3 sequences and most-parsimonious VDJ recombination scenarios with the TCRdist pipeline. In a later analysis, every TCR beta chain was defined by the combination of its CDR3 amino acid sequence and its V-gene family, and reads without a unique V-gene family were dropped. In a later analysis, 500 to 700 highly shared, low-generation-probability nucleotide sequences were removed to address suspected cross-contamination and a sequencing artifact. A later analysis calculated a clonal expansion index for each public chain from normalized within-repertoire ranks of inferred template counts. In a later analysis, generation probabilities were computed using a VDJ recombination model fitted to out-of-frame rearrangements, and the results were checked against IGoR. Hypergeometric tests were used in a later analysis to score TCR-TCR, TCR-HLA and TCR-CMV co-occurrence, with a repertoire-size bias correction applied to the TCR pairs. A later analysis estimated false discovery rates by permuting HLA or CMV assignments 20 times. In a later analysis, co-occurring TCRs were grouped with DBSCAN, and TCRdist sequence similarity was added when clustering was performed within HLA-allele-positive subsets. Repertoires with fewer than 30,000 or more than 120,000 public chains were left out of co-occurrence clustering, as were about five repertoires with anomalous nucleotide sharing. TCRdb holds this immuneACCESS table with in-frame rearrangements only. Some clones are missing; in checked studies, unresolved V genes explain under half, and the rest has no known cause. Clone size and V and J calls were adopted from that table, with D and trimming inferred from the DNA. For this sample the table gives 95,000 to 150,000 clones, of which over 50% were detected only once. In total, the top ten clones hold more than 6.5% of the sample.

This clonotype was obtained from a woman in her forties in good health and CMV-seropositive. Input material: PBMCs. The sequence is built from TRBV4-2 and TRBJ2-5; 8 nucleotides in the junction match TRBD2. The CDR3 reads CASRLTGTSGETQYF. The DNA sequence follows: TGTGCCAGCAGGCTCACCGGGACTAGTGGGGAGACCCAGTACTTC.